These 10 T cell receptor beta chains came from one sample sequenced in a study of blood T cell repertoires in COVID-19. Only in-frame clones appear in the TCRdb table, and some are missing; sequencing was by immunoSEQ multiplex PCR. The sample lists approximately 100,000 clones, 70% to 90% occurring once. Sequencing was done on a sample of peripheral blood. Receptor source: a human donor in a cohort sampled during active COVID-19.

The chain joins TRBV6-6 to TRBJ2-5; perhaps TRBD2 as D (5 bases). This CDR3 contains 17 residues. The germline CDR1 and CDR2 sequences are MNHNY and SVGAGI (reference sequence). V was pared by 5 bases and J by 1 base, with 20 bases between. CDR3 protein: CASSLQPGSPVQETQYF. The CDR3 DNA follows: TGTGCCAGCAGTCTGCAACCGGGAAGTCCCGTCCAAGAGACCCAGTACTTC.

Remarks on this clone: An end of the junction differs from the germline gene, which may be a read error. The chain uses TRBV7-7 and TRBJ1-5; D is uncertain. Germline lookup yields CDR1 SSHAT and CDR2 FNYEAQ (reference sequence). The CDR3 extends over 13 amino acids. The DNA of the CDR3 is TGTGCTAGCAGTCCTGGACTCAAGGAGCCCCAGCATTTT. Translated, it gives CASSPGLKEPQHF.

The genes are TRBV5-1 and TRBJ2-3; no clear D gene. In germline, CDR1 is SGHRS, CDR2 YFSETQ. V lost 0 bases, J lost 2 bases, and 7 bases lay in between. The CDR3 totals 14 residues. CDR3 amino acids: CASSLAADTDTQYF. DNA for the CDR3: TGCGCCAGCAGCTTGGCGGCGGACACAGATACGCAGTATTTT.

V and J are TRBV9 and TRBJ2-7; D is uncertain. Germline CDR1 is SGDLS and CDR2 is YYNGEE. This CDR3 has 15 amino acids. Trimming pared 0 bases from V and 0 bases from J, leaving 10 bases between. The CDR3 DNA follows: TGTGCCAGCAGCGTAGGTCACACCAGCTCCTACGAGCAGTACTTC. Translation: CASSVGHTSSYEQYF.

In this sample, this clone turned up once. The chain has TRBV29-1 and TRBJ1-2; 11 positions match TRBD1. The CDR3 spans 13 residues. J lost 8 bases, V lost 7 bases, and 9 bases had no gene match. Germline values: CDR1 SQVTM, CDR2 ANQGSEA. The CDR3: CSGGGQGVSGYTF. The CDR3, as DNA: TGCAGCGGAGGGGGACAGGGGGTAAGCGGCTACACCTTC.

This chain uses TRBV9 with TRBJ1-3; 7 bases fit TRBD1. This CDR3 has 16 residues. The ends lost 0 bases at V and 4 bases at J; junction bases unmatched: 7. Germline lookup yields CDR1 SGDLS and CDR2 YYNGEE. Here the CDR3 DNA reads TGTGCCAGCAGCGTAGCCCCGACAGGGCAAGGAAACACCATATATTTT. Protein: CASSVAPTGQGNTIYF.

The chain carries TRBV10-1 and TRBJ2-3; tentatively, D is TRBD1 (5 bases). Per germline, CDR1 WNHNN and CDR2 SYGVQD (reference sequence). This CDR3 comprises 13 residues. V was clipped by 4 bases and J by 8 bases, with 13 bases between them. The CDR3 DNA is TGCGCCAGCAGTGGGAACAGGCTGGGTACGCAGTATTTT. Residues: CASSGNRLGTQYF.

V gene TRBV2 combines with J gene TRBJ2-4; a possible D gene is TRBD1 (6 bases). V was trimmed by 3 bases and J by 1 base, leaving 19 bases between them. The CDR3 spans 18 residues. Germline assignment: CDR1 SNHLY and CDR2 FYNNEI. The CDR3 nucleotides read TGTGCCAGCAGTGAGGGCAGGGGTGTTATCCTGGCCAAAAACATTCAGTACTTC. Encoded protein: CASSEGRGVILAKNIQYF. Together with reference TRBV2 and TRBJ2-4, the CDR3 gives the full variable domain: EPEVTQTPSHQVTQMGQEVILRCVPISNHLYFYWYRQILGQKVEFLVSFYNNEISEKSEIFDDQFSVERPDGSNFTLKIRSTKLEDSAMYFCASSEGRGVILAKNIQYFGAGTRLSVL.

This clone appeared many times. The chain combines TRBV10-3 with TRBJ2-7, with D perhaps TRBD2 (6 bases). In germline, CDR1 is ENHRY, CDR2 SYGVKD. This CDR3 spans 13 amino acids. Trimming left V 6 bases short and J 0 bases short, with 9 bases between. CDR3 nucleotides: TGTGCCATCAGGCCTAGCGACTCCTACGAGCAGTACTTC. This encodes CAIRPSDSYEQYF.

The chain joins TRBV7-2 to TRBJ2-4; 10 nucleotides align to TRBD1. The length of the CDR3 is 16 residues. J lost 2 bases, V lost 2 bases, and 3 bases had no gene match. CDR1 and CDR2 (germline): SGHTA, FQGNSA. CDR3: CASSLRDRGTKNIQYF. The CDR3, as DNA: TGTGCCAGCAGCTTAAGGGACAGGGGAACCAAAAACATTCAGTACTTC. Supplemented by reference TRBV7-2 and TRBJ2-4, the full variable domain reads GAGVSQSPSNKVTEKGKDVELRCDPISGHTALYWYRQSLGQGLEFLIYFQGNSAPDKSGLPSDRFSAERTGGSVSTLTIQRTQQEDSAVYLCASSLRDRGTKNIQYFGAGTRLSVL.